This TCR beta chain was obtained from a study of T cell responses to AZD1222 COVID-19 vaccine. Turning to this clone: Its antigen is undetermined.

This table comes from immunoSEQ multiplex PCR, and its TCRdb copy is limited to in-frame clones, with some not included. The table includes some 180,000 clones, 80% to 95% detected once. This CDR3 is built from 18 residues. V dropped 0 bases and J dropped 0 bases, with 12 bases sitting between them. Germline lookup yields CDR1 LGHNA and CDR2 YNFKEQ. Study-wide findings and caveats: Close to half of spike-specific TCRs reportedly recognize unmutated variant regions. Elevations in Spike-specific TCR breadth and depth followed administration of two AZD1222 doses. After the peak T cell response, and only then, were repertoires sampled. A mostly white British donor set with more females was recruited, and clonal diversity was possibly underestimated.

The material was peripheral blood, obtained 28 days after the second AZD1222 dose. This rearrangement joins TRBV4-2 to TRBJ2-6, with a tentative D call TRBD2 (6 bases). The TCR originated in an adult who received the AZD1222 COVID-19 vaccine. CDR3: CASSQELGLPSGANVLTF. The CDR3 region has the DNA TGTGCCAGCAGCCAAGAATTAGGACTACCCTCTGGGGCCAACGTCCTGACTTTC.